This is a list of T cell receptor beta chains from one sample in a study of T cell repertoires in cytomegalovirus infection. From the reads, TCRdb called clonotypes with MiXCR, one entry per CDR3 protein. The sample gives 350,000 to 550,000 distinct CDR3 sequences, around 32% of which show up once; around 13% is in the top ten. The sequencing input was PBMCs. The receptor set was obtained from a human donor in good health (CMV status not recorded). Some clones in this sample may be carry-over from other donors' samples. The CDR3 runs from the conserved cysteine through the conserved F or W. The D gene is left open where the match is weak. The listing skips clone size in some rows; elsewhere it reads once, few, many or a size class.

J gene,D gene,V gene,clone size,CDR3 protein,CDR3 DNA
TRBJ1-2,NA,TRBV6-1,many,CASSITRGLGGYTF,TGTGCCAGCAGTATTACCAGGGGATTAGGTGGCTACACCTTC
TRBJ2-1,NA,TRBV5-6,few,CASSLVVGGLGNEQFF,TGTGCCAGCAGCTTGGTAGTCGGGGGGCTCGGGAATGAGCAGTTCTTC
TRBJ1-5,NA,TRBV20-1,NA,CSATGLNQPQHF,TGCAGTGCTACAGGGCTCAATCAGCCCCAGCATTTT
TRBJ2-7,TRBD2,TRBV18,few,CASSPISGGEQYF,TGTGCCAGCTCACCAATCTCGGGGGGCGAGCAGTACTTC
TRBJ2-1,NA,TRBV7-9,NA,CASSFRRSGGCYNEQFF,TGTGCCAGCAGCTTTCGGAGGTCAGGAGGTTGCTACAATGAGCAGTTCTTC
TRBJ2-5,NA,TRBV12-3/TRBV12-4,NA,CASSRAQYQETQYF,TGTGCCAGCAGTAGAGCACAGTACCAAGAGACCCAGTACTTC
TRBJ2-2,TRBD1,TRBV4-2,few,CASSQGQGITGELFF,TGTGCCAGCAGCCAAGGACAGGGGATCACCGGGGAGCTGTTTTTT
TRBJ1-2,TRBD1,TRBV6-2/TRBV6-3,NA,CASLKAGGNYGYTF,TGTGCCAGCCTAAAGGCAGGGGGCAACTATGGCTACACCTTC
TRBJ2-1,TRBD2,TRBV7-9,NA,CDSSLISGGPFSYNEQFF,TGTGACAGCAGCTTGATTAGCGGGGGGCCCTTCTCCTACAATGAGCAGTTCTTC
TRBJ2-7,NA,TRBV30,NA,CAWSAGTAEQYF,TGTGCCTGGAGTGCAGGGACCGCCGAGCAGTACTTC
TRBJ1-5,NA,TRBV6-1,few,CASSLTGAGQPQHF,TGTGCCAGCAGTCTGACAGGCGCGGGGCAGCCCCAGCATTTT
TRBJ2-6,TRBD1,TRBV4-1,few,CASSQQGDGANVLTF,TGCGCCAGCAGCCAACAGGGGGACGGGGCCAACGTCCTGACTTTC
TRBJ1-1,NA,TRBV5-3,NA,CASSLSVNTEAIF,TGTGCCAGCAGCTTGAGCGTGAACACTGAAGCTATCTTT
TRBJ2-3,NA,TRBV6-5,NA,CASSYQGYSTDTQYF,TGTGCCAGCAGTTACCAGGGGTACTCCACAGATACGCAGTATTTT
TRBJ1-1,NA,TRBV7-2,few,CASSLLQPNTEAFF,TGTGCCAGCAGCTTATTACAGCCGAACACTGAAGCTTTCTTT
TRBJ1-2,NA,TRBV7-2,many,CASSSREGYGYTF,TGTGCCAGCAGCTCCAGGGAAGGTTATGGCTACACCTTC
TRBJ1-2,TRBD1,TRBV29-1,NA,CSVRFGQGYGYTF,TGCAGCGTCAGATTCGGACAGGGCTATGGCTACACCTTC
TRBJ1-1,NA,TRBV7-6,NA,CASSPGAGPPGEAFF,TGTGCCAGCAGCCCCGGGGCAGGGCCCCCAGGTGAAGCTTTCTTT
TRBJ2-2,TRBD2,TRBV5-4,once,CASSFPGLADGELFF,TGTGCCAGCAGCTTCCCGGGACTAGCGGACGGGGAGCTGTTTTTT
TRBJ1-1,NA,TRBV29-1,NA,CSVVTGRNTEAFF,TGCAGCGTAGTTACAGGGCGGAACACTGAAGCTTTCTTT
TRBJ2-7,NA,TRBV15,NA,CATSREADSSYEQYF,TGTGCCACCAGCAGAGAGGCTGATTCTTCCTACGAGCAGTACTTC
TRBJ1-1,TRBD1,TRBV28,few,CASSRRDRGGTEAFF,TGTGCCAGCTCCCGGCGGGACAGGGGAGGCACTGAAGCTTTCTTT
TRBJ2-1,NA,TRBV4-2,few,CASSQDFAGLLGSYNEQFF,TGTGCCAGCAGCCAAGATTTCGCAGGGCTTCTTGGCTCCTACAATGAGCAGTTCTTC
TRBJ2-7,TRBD1,TRBV19,NA,CASSAPGQSYEQYF,TGTGCCAGTAGTGCCCCGGGACAGTCATACGAGCAGTACTTC
TRBJ2-5,TRBD2,TRBV6-5,NA,CASSTRAGTSGGETQYF,TGTGCCAGCAGTACAAGAGCGGGGACTAGCGGGGGGGAGACCCAGTACTTC
TRBJ1-6,TRBD1,TRBV3-1,NA,CASRRTGDYNSPLHF,TGTGCCAGCAGAAGAACAGGGGACTATAATTCACCCCTCCACTTT
TRBJ1-3,NA,TRBV7-8,many,CASSVTSGAGNTIYF,TGTGCCAGCAGCGTGACTTCAGGGGCTGGAAACACCATATATTTT
TRBJ1-6,NA,TRBV25-1,many,CASSANRDLQLGYNSPLHF,TGTGCCAGCAGTGCTAACCGGGACCTTCAATTGGGGTATAATTCACCCCTCCACTTT
TRBJ2-5,TRBD2,TRBV7-6,many,CASSLELAGGTQYF,TGTGCCAGCAGCTTAGAACTAGCGGGGGGGACCCAGTACTTC
TRBJ2-3,TRBD1,TRBV15,NA,CATMSDRGADTQYF,TGTGCCACCATGAGCGACAGGGGTGCAGATACGCAGTATTTT
TRBJ2-7,NA,TRBV7-8,many,CASSSSFYEQYF,TGTGCCAGCAGCTCTAGTTTCTACGAGCAGTACTTC
TRBJ2-5,NA,TRBV19,NA,CASKGEIQETQYF,TGTGCCAGTAAGGGGGAGATACAAGAGACCCAGTACTTC
TRBJ2-7,TRBD1,TRBV6-1,NA,CASSAGGQVAYEQYF,TGTGCCAGCAGTGCTGGGGGACAGGTCGCCTACGAGCAGTACTTC
TRBJ1-2,TRBD1,TRBV11-2,NA,CASSSNSWDRCHYGYTF,TGTGCCAGCAGCTCGAACTCTTGGGACAGGTGTCACTATGGCTACACCTTC
TRBJ2-7,NA,TRBV27,few,CASSLSILSSYEQYF,TGTGCCAGCAGTTTATCTATCCTAAGCTCCTACGAGCAGTACTTC
TRBJ1-4,NA,TRBV7-9,few,CASSPSIFGAGGEKLFF,TGTGCCAGCAGCCCGAGCATATTTGGGGCCGGAGGTGAAAAACTGTTTTTT
TRBJ2-7,NA,TRBV3-1,few,CASTLGGGPSYEQYF,TGTGCCAGCACCCTAGGTGGGGGGCCTTCGTACGAGCAGTACTTC
TRBJ2-5,NA,TRBV7-2,many,CASSRGGTQETQYF,TGTGCCAGCAGCCGAGGGGGGACCCAAGAGACCCAGTACTTC
TRBJ2-2,TRBD1,TRBV2,NA,CASREGQAGELFF,TGTGCCAGCAGGGAAGGACAGGCCGGGGAGCTGTTTTTT
TRBJ1-1,NA,TRBV6-1,few,CASEAPVKSEAFF,TGTGCCAGCGAGGCGCCAGTGAAGTCTGAAGCTTTCTTT